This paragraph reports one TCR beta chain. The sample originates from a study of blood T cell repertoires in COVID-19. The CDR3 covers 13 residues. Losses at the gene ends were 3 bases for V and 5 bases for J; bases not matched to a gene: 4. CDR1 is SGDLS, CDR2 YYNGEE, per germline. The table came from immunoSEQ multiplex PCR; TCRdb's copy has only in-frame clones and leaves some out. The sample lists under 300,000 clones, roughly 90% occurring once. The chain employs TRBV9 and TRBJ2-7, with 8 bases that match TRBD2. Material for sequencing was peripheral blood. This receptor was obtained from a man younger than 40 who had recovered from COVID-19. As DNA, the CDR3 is TGTGCCAGCAGCGCAGCGGGGGAGGACGAGCAGTACTTC. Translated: CASSAAGEDEQYF. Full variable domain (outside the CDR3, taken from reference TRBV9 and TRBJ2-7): DSGVTQTPKHLITATGQRVTLRCSPRSGDLSVYWYQQSLDQGLQFLIQYYNGEERAKGNILERFSAQQFPDLHSELNLSSLELGDSALYFCASSAAGEDEQYFGPGTRLTVT.